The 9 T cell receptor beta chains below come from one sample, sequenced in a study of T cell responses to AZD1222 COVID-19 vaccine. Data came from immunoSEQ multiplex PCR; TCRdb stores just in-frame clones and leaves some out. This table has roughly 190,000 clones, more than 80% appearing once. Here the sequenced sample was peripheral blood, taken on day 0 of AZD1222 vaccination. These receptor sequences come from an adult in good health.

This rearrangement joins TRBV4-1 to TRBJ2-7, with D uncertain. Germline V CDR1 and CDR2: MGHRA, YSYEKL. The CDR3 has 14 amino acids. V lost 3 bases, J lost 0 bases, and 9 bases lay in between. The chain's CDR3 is CASSQDHSSYEQYF. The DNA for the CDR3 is TGCGCCAGCAGCCAGGACCACTCCTCCTACGAGCAGTACTTC.

The CDR3 bases are TGTGCCAGCAGTCGACAGGCCCTCAATTCACCCCTCCACTTT. It yields the protein CASSRQALNSPLHF. The rearrangement uses TRBV6-5 and TRBJ1-6; perhaps TRBD1 as D (6 bases). CDR1 is MNHEY, CDR2 SVGAGI, per germline. V shed 5 bases and J shed 7 bases, with 12 bases lying between them. The CDR3 has 14 residues.

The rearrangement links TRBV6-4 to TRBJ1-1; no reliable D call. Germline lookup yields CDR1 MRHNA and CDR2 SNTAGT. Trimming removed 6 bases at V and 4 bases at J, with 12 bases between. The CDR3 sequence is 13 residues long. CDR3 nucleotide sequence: TGTGCCAGCAGCCACCCTAGCTCCACTGAAGCTTTCTTT. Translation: CASSHPSSTEAFF.

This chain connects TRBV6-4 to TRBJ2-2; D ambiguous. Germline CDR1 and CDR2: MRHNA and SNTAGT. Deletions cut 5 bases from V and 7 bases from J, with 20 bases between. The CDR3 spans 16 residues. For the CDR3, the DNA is TGTGCCAGCAGTTCGTTTCCTTCCTCGGTTAGCGGGGAGCTGTTTTTT. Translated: CASSSFPSSVSGELFF.

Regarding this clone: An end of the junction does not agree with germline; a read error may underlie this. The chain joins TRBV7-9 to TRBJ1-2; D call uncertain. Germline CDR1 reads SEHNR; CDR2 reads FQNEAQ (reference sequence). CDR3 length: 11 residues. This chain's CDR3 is CASSYFGSVAF. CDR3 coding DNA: TGTGCCAGCAGCTATTTCGGAAGTGTAGCCTTC.

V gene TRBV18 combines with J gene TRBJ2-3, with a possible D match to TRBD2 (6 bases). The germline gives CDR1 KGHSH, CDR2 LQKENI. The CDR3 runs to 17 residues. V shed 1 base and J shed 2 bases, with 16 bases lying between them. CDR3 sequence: CASSPLPTGGATDTQYF. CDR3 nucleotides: TGTGCCAGCTCACCACTCCCGACTGGCGGGGCCACAGATACGCAGTATTTT. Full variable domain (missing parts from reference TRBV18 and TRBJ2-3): NAGVMQNPRHLVRRRGQEARLRCSPMKGHSHVYWYRQLPEEGLKFMVYLQKENIIDESGMPKERFSAEFPKEGPSILRIQQVVRGDSAAYFCASSPLPTGGATDTQYFGPGTRLTVL.

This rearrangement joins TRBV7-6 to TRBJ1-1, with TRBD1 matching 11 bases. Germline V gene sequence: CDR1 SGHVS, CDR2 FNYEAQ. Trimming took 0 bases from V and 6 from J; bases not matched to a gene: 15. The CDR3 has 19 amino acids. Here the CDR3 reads CASSLALGQGGSFTAEAFF. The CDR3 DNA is TGTGCCAGCAGCTTAGCGTTGGGACAGGGGGGTAGTTTCACGGCTGAAGCTTTCTTT.

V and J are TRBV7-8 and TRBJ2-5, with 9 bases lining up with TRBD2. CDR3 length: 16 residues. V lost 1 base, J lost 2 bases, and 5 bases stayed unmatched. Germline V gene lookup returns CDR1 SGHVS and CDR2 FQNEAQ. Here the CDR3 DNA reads TGTGCCAGCAGCTTAGAGATAGCGGGGGCTCAAGAGACCCAGTACTTC. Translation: CASSLEIAGAQETQYF.

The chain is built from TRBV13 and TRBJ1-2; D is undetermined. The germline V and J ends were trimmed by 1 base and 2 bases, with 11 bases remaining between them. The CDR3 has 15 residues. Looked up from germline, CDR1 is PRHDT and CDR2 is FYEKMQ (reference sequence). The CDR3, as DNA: TGTGCCAGCAGCTTAGAAGTAGTAGGAAACTATGGCTACACCTTC. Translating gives CASSLEVVGNYGYTF.